What follows describes a single T cell receptor beta chain. Which antigen it targets is not known. This sample was included in a study of cytomegalovirus exposure and HLA in healthy donors (TCRdb year 2017). Some background on the complete study: In an earlier analysis of roughly 500 of the donors, 276 Gb of sequence data and roughly 100 million unique TCR beta sequences from 180 million or so T cells were reported. In an earlier analysis of around 540 of the donors, high-throughput TCR beta sequencing was used to judge whether each TCR beta V gene segment behaved as functional or pseudogenic. HLA typing covered class I and class II loci at four-digit resolution. The later analysis used no new phenotypic data to find candidate immune exposures, relying instead on TCR beta sequences and their occurrence across donors. Because of strong linkage in the cohort, five DR-DQ haplotypes were treated as single units for association and clustering. Across 398 genotyped donors of the cohort, an average of about 240,000 unique TCR beta nucleotide sequences per donor were sequenced, and roughly a sixth of those sequences were non-productive. The genetic ancestry cluster associated with self-reported Caucasian donors included about 81% of the 350 to 500 genotyped donors. High-throughput TCR immunosequencing, statistical association of individual TCRs with disease status, and machine learning were combined to predict cytomegalovirus infection status. A later genetic analysis used genome-wide SNP genotypes for about 60% of the roughly 700 donors, treating that subset as a discovery cohort. Using immunosequencing, the study profiled T cell repertoires from 500 to 800 subjects and related those repertoires to cytomegalovirus serostatus. A later analysis re-analyzed previously published TCR beta repertoires from 666 donors and added high-resolution HLA genotyping to study TCR occurrence patterns. Every repertoire in the discovery cohort had been generated on one and the same sequencing platform. The study aimed to test whether signatures of past pathogen exposure could be identified by cataloging public T cell receptors. Approximately 300 gigabases of sequencing data and about 92 million unique TCR sequences made up an early release that covered fewer than 650 HLA-typed donors. In addition to the first cohort of roughly 700 subjects, a separate validation cohort of about 120 different subjects was used. Typing coverage varied by locus: roughly 620-640 donors for A, B, C, DRB1 and DQB1; roughly 560 for DQA1; around 610 for DPA1; under 490 for DPB1. Donor age, sex, ethnicity and CMV serostatus were compiled together with the repertoire data. Findings and caveats that apply to the study as a whole: In a later analysis, HLA-associated TCR beta chains were found to be more clonally expanded and to have lower generation probabilities than equally common non-associated chains. In a later analysis, several top co-occurrence clusters were reported to appear linked to parvovirus B19, influenza, CMV and Epstein-Barr virus. At a false discovery rate of 0.05, a later analysis linked about 16,000 TCR beta sequences to specific HLA alleles. Because HLA typing was unavailable for some donors at each locus, only the typed subset was used in association tests. A total of fewer than 200 TCR beta chains were listed by the study as associated with cytomegalovirus. V-gene and J-gene trimming of TCR beta chains was associated with a missense DCLRE1C variant in a later genetic analysis, and the association was replicated in an independent cohort. Correlated functional status among segregating V segments might be attributable to linkage disequilibrium, but an unknown experimental factor could not be ruled out. While some public TCRs were present in many individuals, most TCR sequences turned up only very rarely across donors. Three of the identified cytomegalovirus-associated TCR beta chains were confirmed in vitro to be specific for cytomegalovirus antigens. In a later analysis, TCR association rates were found to vary across HLA loci, with the most associated TCRs seen for DRB1 alleles and the fewest for HLA-C alleles. In a later genetic analysis, fewer N-insertions in productive TCRs were reported among donors in an Asian-associated ancestry cluster than the roughly 700-donor mean. Strong co-occurrence of HLA alleles, especially DR and DQ, made assigning TCR associations to individual alleles difficult. The cohort was sequenced for TCR beta chains only, and without alpha or paired-chain data the features that could be detected were limited. A cluster of highly shared sequence variants was judged likely to represent a technical artifact of the sequencing pipeline. CMV serostatus was the only immune exposure information available for the cohort. A later analysis found that most CMV-associated TCR beta chains appeared HLA-restricted, with HLA associations seemingly driven largely by CMV exposure. In an earlier analysis of some 540 of the donors, most TCR beta V segments appeared in productive rearrangements about 90% or about 30% of the time, broadly matching IMGT annotations. Cytomegalovirus status was reported to be diagnosed by the classifier with high specificity and sensitivity in both the original and validation cohorts. Roughly uniform sequencing depth across donors was assumed in presence/absence analyses, although this assumption may not hold. A further reported finding was that TCR beta sequences accurately predicted the HLA-A and HLA-B alleles for most subjects in the first cohort. Because counts were too low, seventeen rarely observed V segments, including chromosome 9 orphons, were excluded from the earlier analysis of around 640 of the donors. Some IMGT-functional V segments, including TRBV6-2 and TRBV6-3, could not be told apart with the 87-base-pair reads, so those segments were excluded. The authors suggested that the approach could potentially be generalized to other disease states and immunological phenotypes.

The protocol used for the library was the immunoSEQ multiplex PCR assay. The multiplex PCR relied on a mix of 60 forward primers for TCR Vbeta segments and 13 reverse primers for TCR Jbeta segments. The CDR3 region of rearranged TCR beta genes was amplified from genomic DNA with a multiplex PCR assay. The amplified TCR beta libraries were sequenced on the Illumina HiSeq System as 87-base-pair reads. In the authors' own workflow: In a later analysis, approximately 74 million unique TCR beta chains were counted across the 650 to 700 repertoires, and approximately 9.9 million of these chains were shared by at least two donors. Raw reads were error-corrected and collapsed into unique sequences with a nearest-neighbor algorithm that merged closely related sequences to remove PCR and sequencing errors. CDR3 sequences were aligned to IMGT reference sequences to assign V, D and J gene segments. For a sequence to be retained, a match of at least six nucleotides was required to both a V gene segment and a J gene segment. Rearrangements were called productive when the CDR3 lacked stop codons and stayed in frame with V and J; all others were non-productive. Following IMGT convention, CDR3 was defined as the stretch from the second conserved V-encoded cysteine up to the conserved J-encoded phenylalanine. Sequences without an unambiguous match to a single V gene segment were excluded from the earlier analysis of a few hundred of the donors. In an earlier analysis of approximately 550 of the donors, V segments were called functional above 56.7% productive rearrangements and were called segregating when the between-donor standard deviation exceeded 5%. A statistical classification framework was built for diagnosing cytomegalovirus status from the catalog of TCR beta chain sequences. In a later analysis, TCR nucleotide sequences were compared against IMGT/GENE-DB human TR gene sequences so that V and J genes could be assigned. Using the TCRdist pipeline, a later analysis assigned CDR3 sequences along with most-parsimonious VDJ recombination scenarios. In a later analysis, every TCR beta chain was defined by the combination of its CDR3 amino acid sequence and its V-gene family, and reads without a unique V-gene family were dropped. In a later analysis, 500 to 700 highly shared, low-generation-probability nucleotide sequences were removed to address suspected cross-contamination and a sequencing artifact. In a later analysis, a clonal expansion index was calculated for each public chain from normalized within-repertoire ranks of inferred template counts. In a later analysis, generation probabilities were computed using a VDJ recombination model fitted to out-of-frame rearrangements, and the results were checked against IGoR. A later analysis scored TCR-TCR, TCR-HLA and TCR-CMV co-occurrence with hypergeometric tests, applying a repertoire-size bias correction to TCR pairs. False discovery rates were estimated in a later analysis by permuting HLA or CMV assignments 20 times. A later analysis grouped co-occurring TCRs with DBSCAN, adding TCRdist sequence similarity when clustering within HLA-allele-positive subsets. Repertoires with fewer than 30,000 or more than 120,000 public chains, plus five repertoires with anomalous nucleotide sharing, were excluded from co-occurrence clustering. The immuneACCESS repertoire file appears here via TCRdb, limited to in-frame rearrangements. These files lack a portion of the clones; in checked studies, under half of the deficit traces to unresolved V genes, and the cause of the others is not known. The D gene and trimming were derived from the DNA, and the V and J assignments and clone size from that table. For this sample, the table gives around 210,000 clones. The ten largest clones capture 0.9% to 1.4% of the sample.

Via the germline V gene, CDR1 is MDHEN and CDR2 SYDVKM. Trimming takes 5 bases off V and 0 bases off J; junction bases not matched to a gene: 7. The CDR3 starts with the cysteine, ends with the phenylalanine, and has 16 residues. CDR3 DNA is the only sequence kept; it has 48 bases, read in frame from the first base. The cohort was made up of 666 healthy bone marrow donors. All cohort members were sampled while nominally healthy, although unrecorded immune exposures were likely present. The donor was CMV seropositive and belonged to the group of 250 to 350 seropositive cohort members. Each donor provided a peripheral blood sample, and peripheral blood mononuclear cells were used for TCR beta sequencing. The Qiagen DNeasy Blood Extraction Kit was used to extract genomic DNA from the blood cell samples.

The origin of this receptor is a girl aged 2 to 9 in good health and CMV-seropositive. Sequencing was performed on PBMCs. The sequence links TRBV28 to TRBJ2-1; TRBD1 aligns with 7 central bases. CDR3 protein: CASSPMGQSSYNEQFF. The DNA is TGTGCCAGCAGTCCAATGGGACAGAGCTCCTACAATGAGCAGTTCTTC.